The 7 T cell receptor beta chains below all came from one sample that was sequenced in a study of CD8+ T cells in alopecia areata. Sequencing relied on a cDNA template that was reverse transcribed from extracted RNA. Assay used: immunoSEQ multiplex PCR; TCRdb lists only in-frame clones, some missing. The data contain some 95,000 clones, roughly two fifths of them seen just once; the ten biggest clones take up around 20%. As to treatment: oral pan-JAK inhibitor, 5-10 mg twice daily. Sequenced material: CD8+ T cells sorted from blood, taken at week 24, from a patient treated with tofacitinib. Every receptor here comes from a human donor with alopecia areata.

The rearrangement joins TRBV6-5 to TRBJ1-2; D gene unclear. Trimming left V 6 bases short and J 8 bases short, with 13 bases between. Germline values: CDR1 MNHEY, CDR2 SVGAGI. The CDR3 is 12 amino acids. The CDR3: CASSILGGGYTF. CDR3 DNA sequence: TGTGCCAGCAGCATACTCGGAGGGGGCTACACCTTC.

The CDR3 DNA sequence: TGCGCCAGCAGCCAAGACGCCCCAAGTCAGCCCCAGCATTTT. It codes for CASSQDAPSQPQHF. The gene calls are TRBV4-1 and TRBJ1-5; D remains ambiguous. Germline assignment: CDR1 MGHRA and CDR2 YSYEKL. CDR3 length equals 14 residues. V dropped 0 bases and J dropped 6 bases, with 9 bases sitting between them.

This clone was detected only a few times. The chain is built from TRBV19 and TRBJ2-2; D gene unclear. Trimming pared 6 bases from V and 8 bases from J, leaving 10 bases between. CDR3 length: 12 amino acids. Per germline, CDR1 LNHDA and CDR2 SQIVND (reference sequence). The CDR3 reads CASRLGVGELFF. The CDR3 coding sequence is TGTGCCAGTAGGCTCGGAGTTGGGGAGCTGTTTTTT.

This clone was seen more than once but under ten times. This chain joins TRBV6-1 and TRBJ1-2; D gene ambiguous. The CDR3 contains 12 residues. Trimming stripped 7 bases from V and 6 bases from J, with 12 bases between. The germline V gene encodes CDR1 MNHNS and CDR2 SASEGT. DNA for the CDR3: TGTGCCAGCACGGTCGAGATCCATGGCTACACCTTC. Protein product: CASTVEIHGYTF.

The chain employs TRBV2 and TRBJ1-5; D is uncertain. V lost 6 bases to trimming and J lost 7 bases, with 25 bases between them. This CDR3 is built from 17 residues. Germline V gene lookup returns CDR1 SNHLY and CDR2 FYNNEI. CDR3 DNA: TGTGCCAGCAGCCCCTTTCTAGCCCGGTCCATGCAGCAGCCCCAGCATTTT. As protein: CASSPFLARSMQQPQHF. Full variable domain (missing parts from reference TRBV2 and TRBJ1-5): EPEVTQTPSHQVTQMGQEVILRCVPISNHLYFYWYRQILGQKVEFLVSFYNNEISEKSEIFDDQFSVERPDGSNFTLKIRSTKLEDSAMYFCASSPFLARSMQQPQHFGDGTRLSIL.

This clone has a handful of counts. The V gene is TRBV5-1, the J gene TRBJ2-5; D gene uncertain. The germline V gene encodes CDR1 SGHRS and CDR2 YFSETQ. V shed 5 bases and J shed 0 bases, with 11 bases lying between them. The CDR3 extends over 14 amino acids. The CDR3 sequence: CASSFLGYQETQYF. The CDR3 region has the DNA TGCGCCAGCAGTTTTTTGGGGTACCAAGAGACCCAGTACTTC.

The J gene is TRBJ2-2, the V gene TRBV11-2; 10 bases line up with TRBD1. Losses at the gene ends were 1 base for V and 4 bases for J; bases not matched to a gene: 3. There are 16 residues in the CDR3. Germline values: CDR1 SGHAT, CDR2 FQNNGV. The chain's CDR3 is CASSLGQGARTGELFF. The CDR3 bases are TGTGCCAGCAGCTTAGGACAGGGGGCGCGCACCGGGGAGCTGTTTTTT.